One T cell receptor (beta chain) is described in this entry. This sample was included in a study of blood T cell repertoires in COVID-19. Study in general: Samples representing acute and convalescent COVID-19 were sourced from the United States, Italy and Spain.

Per the germline V gene, CDR1 is SGHNT and CDR2 is YENEEA. The length of the CDR3 is 13 residues. V dropped 5 bases and J dropped 1 base, with 9 bases sitting between them. In the original analysis: Reference gene primer amplification yielded estimated nucleated cell counts. The protocol was immunoSEQ multiplex PCR, while the TCRdb copy is restricted to in-frame clones and leaves out a portion. The DNA was the basis for D and trimming; V, J and clone size are from that table. Of fewer than 200,000 clones in the sample, more than 75% were seen once. The clonotype comes from a woman between 65 and 79 years old with COVID-19, enrolled during active disease. The specimen was peripheral blood. V gene TRBV11-3 combines with J gene TRBJ2-7, with D perhaps TRBD2 (5 bases). CDR3 nucleotide sequence: TGTGCCAGCAGCCTGCCGGGATCCTACGAGCAGTACTTC. Encoded protein: CASSLPGSYEQYF.